This TCR beta chain stems from a study of response to subunit inactivated influenza vaccine. One entry per CDR3 protein, called by TCRdb with MiXCR from the RT-PCR reads. The sample includes about 700,000 distinct CDR3 sequences, around 15% of them seen just once. CDR1 and CDR2 from the germline V gene are SGHNT and YENEEA. This CDR3 region has 18 residues. V lost 0 bases and J 4 bases, leaving 20 bases between the germline ends. The source material was PBMCs from blood, sampled around 14 days before vaccination. This clonotype originated in a man between 45 and 60 years old who received an inactivated influenza vaccine. The rearrangement joins TRBV11-3 to TRBJ2-3; D remains unclear. CDR3 residues: CASSLDPPGLGMADTQYF. The CDR3 DNA follows: TGTGCCAGCAGCTTAGATCCCCCGGGCTTGGGGATGGCAGATACGCAGTATTTT.